The 10 T cell receptor beta chains in this list originate from one sample, sequenced in a study of cytomegalovirus exposure and HLA in healthy donors. The PCR was carried out with 60 Vbeta primers and 13 Jbeta primers. Libraries were prepared by immunoSEQ multiplex PCR; TCRdb keeps only in-frame clonotypes and omits some of them. The sample consists of roughly 110,000 clones, about 76% of them appearing once. The sample was PBMCs. These receptor sequences come from a woman between 45 and 65 years old in good health and CMV-seropositive.

The genes are TRBV6-4 and TRBJ1-1; 7 nucleotides match TRBD1. V was clipped by 3 bases and J by 5 bases; unmatched bases: 6. The CDR3 loop spans 14 amino acids. From germline, CDR1 is MRHNA and CDR2 SNTAGT. The CDR3 DNA is TGTGCCAGCAGTGAAGGGGGCGAGAAAACTGAAGCTTTCTTT. It is translated as CASSEGGEKTEAFF.

The rearrangement uses TRBV18 and TRBJ1-5; 10 bases align to TRBD1. The CDR3 sequence is 13 residues long. Per germline, CDR1 KGHSH and CDR2 LQKENI. V trimming: 6 bases; J trimming: 7 bases; junction bases outside the gene matches: 3. For the CDR3, the DNA is TGTGCCAGCTCCGGGACAGGGGAACAGCCCCAGCATTTT. Residues: CASSGTGEQPQHF.

This rearrangement joins TRBV27 to TRBJ2-7, with TRBD1 matching 9 bases. Trimming cost V 2 bases and J 6 bases; bases outside gene matches: 8. CDR3 length equals 15 residues. Germline V gene data show CDR1 as MNHEY and CDR2 as SMNVEV (reference sequence). The CDR3 DNA follows: TGTGCCAGCAGTTTAACTGACAGGGGGGGATTCGAGCAGTACTTC. This codes for CASSLTDRGGFEQYF.

The rearrangement joins TRBV30 to TRBJ1-5; 7 bases map to TRBD1. V gave up 5 bases and J gave up 4 bases; unmatched junction bases: 5. This CDR3 is 13 amino acids long. Germline V gives CDR1 GTSNPN, CDR2 SVGIG (reference sequence). The CDR3 nucleotides are TGTGCCTGGGACAAGACAGGGAATCAGCCCCAGCATTTT. Protein product: CAWDKTGNQPQHF.

The chain links TRBV18 to TRBJ2-1; the D gene is possibly TRBD2 (5 bases). CDR3 length: 13 amino acids. Trimming took off 2 bases at V and 7 bases at J, with 9 bases between the two ends. In germline, CDR1 is KGHSH, CDR2 LQKENI. CDR3 residues: CASSPTSRNEQFF. In DNA, the CDR3 is TGTGCCAGCTCACCAACTAGTCGGAATGAGCAGTTCTTC.

This chain links TRBV2 with TRBJ1-6, with TRBD1 as a possible D gene (5 bases). The ends were cut back, 7 bases at V and 0 bases at J, with 16 bases in the middle. The germline V gene encodes CDR1 SNHLY and CDR2 FYNNEI. This CDR3 is 17 amino acids long. The CDR3: CASTLSSGGSYNSPLHF. The CDR3 nucleotides are TGTGCCAGCACCCTTAGTAGCGGGGGCTCCTATAATTCACCCCTCCACTTT.

The chain uses TRBV28 and TRBJ2-2; D gene unclear. Trimming shortened V by 6 bases and J by 7 bases, and 12 bases separated the two germline ends. CDR3 length: 13 amino acids. CDR1 and CDR2 from the germline V gene are MDHEN and SYDVKM. In nucleotides, the CDR3 is TGTGCCAGCAGCCCCTCCTTTCTCGGGGAGCTGTTTTTT. It encodes CASSPSFLGELFF.

The chain recombines TRBV7-2 with TRBJ1-2; 9 nucleotides match TRBD1. There are 17 residues in the CDR3. V was clipped by 5 bases and J by 4 bases; unmatched bases: 14. Germline V gene sequence: CDR1 SGHTA, CDR2 FQGNSA. The CDR3 sequence: CASSRTIPGQGSYGYTF. CDR3 sequence (DNA): TGTGCCAGCAGCCGCACGATCCCGGGACAGGGATCCTATGGCTACACCTTC.

In its sample, this clone was seen a few times. This chain joins TRBV5-6 and TRBJ1-2; maybe TRBD1 (6 bases). Germline V gene sequence: CDR1 SGHDT, CDR2 YYEEEE. V shed 4 bases and J shed 8 bases, with 15 bases lying between them. This CDR3 comprises 13 residues. This CDR3 is CASSPYRVRGYTF. The CDR3 DNA is TGTGCCAGCAGCCCCTACAGGGTTCGGGGCTACACCTTC.

The gene calls are TRBV7-2 and TRBJ1-1, with a possible D match to TRBD1 (5 bases). V gave up 1 base and J gave up 11 bases, with 20 bases separating them. The CDR3 consists of 15 residues. Germline CDR1 SGHTA, CDR2 FQGNSA. This chain's CDR3 is CASSLVVGGLGDAFF. The CDR3 DNA follows: TGTGCCAGCAGCTTAGTCGTTGGGGGGTTGGGAGACGCTTTCTTT.